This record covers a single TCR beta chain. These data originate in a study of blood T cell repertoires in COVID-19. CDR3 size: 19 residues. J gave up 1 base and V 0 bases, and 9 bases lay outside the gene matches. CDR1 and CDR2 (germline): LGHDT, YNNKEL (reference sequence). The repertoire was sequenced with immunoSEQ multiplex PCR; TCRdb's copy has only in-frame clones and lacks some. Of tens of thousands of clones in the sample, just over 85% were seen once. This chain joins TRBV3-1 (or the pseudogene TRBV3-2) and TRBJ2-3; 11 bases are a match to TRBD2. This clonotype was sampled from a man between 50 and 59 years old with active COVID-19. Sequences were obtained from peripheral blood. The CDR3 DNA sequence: TGTGCCAGCAGCCAAGATCCCACTAGCGGGGGTTACCGCACAGATACGCAGTATTTT. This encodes CASSQDPTSGGYRTDTQYF.